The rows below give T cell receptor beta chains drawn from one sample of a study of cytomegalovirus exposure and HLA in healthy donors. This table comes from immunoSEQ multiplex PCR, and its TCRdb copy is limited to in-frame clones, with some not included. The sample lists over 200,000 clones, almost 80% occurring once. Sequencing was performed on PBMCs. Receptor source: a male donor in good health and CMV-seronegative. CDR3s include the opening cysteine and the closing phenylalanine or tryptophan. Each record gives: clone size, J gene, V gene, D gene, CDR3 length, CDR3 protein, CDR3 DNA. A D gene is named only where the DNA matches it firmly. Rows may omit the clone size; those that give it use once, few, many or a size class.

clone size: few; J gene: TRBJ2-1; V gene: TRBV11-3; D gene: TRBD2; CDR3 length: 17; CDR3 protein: CASSGQERGALFNEQFF; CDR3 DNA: TGTGCCAGCAGCGGGCAGGAGCGGGGGGCCCTATTCAATGAGCAGTTCTTC
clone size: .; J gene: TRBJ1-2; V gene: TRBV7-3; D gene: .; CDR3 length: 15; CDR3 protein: CASSLTGEGDYGYTF; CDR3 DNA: TGTGCCAGCAGCTTAACGGGCGAGGGGGACTATGGCTACACCTTC
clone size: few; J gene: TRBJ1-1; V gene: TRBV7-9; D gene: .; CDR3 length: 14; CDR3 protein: CASSFEAWSTEAFF; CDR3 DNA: TGTGCCAGCAGCTTCGAAGCTTGGAGCACTGAAGCTTTCTTT
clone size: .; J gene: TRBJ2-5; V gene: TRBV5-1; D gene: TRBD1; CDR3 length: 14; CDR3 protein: CASSSTGDGETQYF; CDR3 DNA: TGCGCCAGCAGCTCGACAGGGGACGGAGAGACCCAGTACTTC
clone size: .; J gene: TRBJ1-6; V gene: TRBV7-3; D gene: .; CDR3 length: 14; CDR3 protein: CASSLAGDGSPLHF; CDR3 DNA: TGTGCCAGCAGCTTAGCAGGGGACGGATCACCCCTCCACTTT
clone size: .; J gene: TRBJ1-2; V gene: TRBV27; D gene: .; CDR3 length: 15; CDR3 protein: CASSPSGAPGRGYTF; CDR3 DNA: TGTGCCAGCAGTCCAAGTGGGGCTCCAGGAAGGGGCTACACCTTC
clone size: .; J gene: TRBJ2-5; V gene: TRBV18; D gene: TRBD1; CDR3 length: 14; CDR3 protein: CASSPPRGQETRYF; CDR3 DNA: TGTGCCAGCTCACCACCGAGGGGGCAGGAGACCCGGTACTTC
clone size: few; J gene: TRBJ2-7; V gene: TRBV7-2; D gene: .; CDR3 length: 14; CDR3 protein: CASSLGGPAGEQYF; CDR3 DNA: TGTGCCAGCAGCTTGGGCGGGCCCGCCGGCGAGCAGTACTTC
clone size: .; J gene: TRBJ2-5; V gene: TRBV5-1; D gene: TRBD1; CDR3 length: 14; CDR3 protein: CASSFGQGSETQYF; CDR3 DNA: TGCGCCAGCAGCTTTGGACAGGGGTCCGAGACCCAGTACTTC
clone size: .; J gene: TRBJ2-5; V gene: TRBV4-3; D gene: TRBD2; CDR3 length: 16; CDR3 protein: CASSQDRWGGQETQYF; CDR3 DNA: TGCGCCAGCAGCCAAGATCGATGGGGGGGCCAAGAGACCCAGTACTTC
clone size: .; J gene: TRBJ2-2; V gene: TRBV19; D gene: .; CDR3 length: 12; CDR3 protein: CASSIMTGELFF; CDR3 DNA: TGTGCCAGTAGTATTATGACCGGGGAGCTGTTTTTT
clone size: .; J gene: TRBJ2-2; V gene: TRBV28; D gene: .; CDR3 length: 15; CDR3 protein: CASSRTGLVAGELFF; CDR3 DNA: TGTGCCAGCAGCCGAACAGGGCTAGTGGCCGGGGAGCTGTTTTTT
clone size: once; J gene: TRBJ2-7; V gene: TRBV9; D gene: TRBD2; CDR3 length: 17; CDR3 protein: CASSPGLAGAPSYEQYF; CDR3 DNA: TGTGCCAGCAGCCCCGGACTAGCGGGGGCTCCCTCCTACGAGCAGTACTTC
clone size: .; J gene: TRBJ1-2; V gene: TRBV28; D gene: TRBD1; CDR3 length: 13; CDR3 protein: CASSFSGTEGYTF; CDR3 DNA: TGTGCCAGCAGCTTCTCCGGGACAGAAGGCTACACCTTC
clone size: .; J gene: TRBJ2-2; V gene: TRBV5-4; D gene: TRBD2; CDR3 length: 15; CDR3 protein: CASSLLRGVAGELFF; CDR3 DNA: TGTGCCAGCAGCTTGTTGCGGGGGGTCGCCGGGGAGCTGTTTTTT
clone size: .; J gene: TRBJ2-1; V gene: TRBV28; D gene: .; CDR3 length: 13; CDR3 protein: CASSLVDRNEQFF; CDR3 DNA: TGTGCCAGCAGTTTAGTAGATCGTAATGAGCAGTTCTTC
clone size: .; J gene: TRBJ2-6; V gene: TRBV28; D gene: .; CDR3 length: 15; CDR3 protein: CASSLFRGGANVLTF; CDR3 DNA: TGTGCCAGCAGTTTATTCCGGGGAGGGGCCAACGTCCTGACTTTC
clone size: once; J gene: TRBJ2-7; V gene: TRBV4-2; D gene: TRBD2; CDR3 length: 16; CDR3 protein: CASSQSRTSGAYEQYF; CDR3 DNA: TGTGCCAGCAGCCAATCCCGGACTAGCGGGGCCTACGAGCAGTACTTC
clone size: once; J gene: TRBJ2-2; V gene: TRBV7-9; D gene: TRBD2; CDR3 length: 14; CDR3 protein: CASTHGGGTGELFF; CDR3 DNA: TGTGCCAGCACCCACGGGGGGGGCACCGGGGAGCTGTTTTTT
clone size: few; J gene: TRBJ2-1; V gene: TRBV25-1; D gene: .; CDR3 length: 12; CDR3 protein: CASSAGYNEQFF; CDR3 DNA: TGTGCCAGCTCGGCGGGCTACAATGAGCAGTTCTTC
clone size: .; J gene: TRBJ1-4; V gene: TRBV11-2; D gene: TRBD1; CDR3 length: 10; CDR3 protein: CASSPRDSSF; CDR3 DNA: TGTGCCAGCAGCCCCCGGGACAGTTCTTTT
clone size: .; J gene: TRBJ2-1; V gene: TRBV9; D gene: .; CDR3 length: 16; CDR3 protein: CASSVAPRTGGNEQFF; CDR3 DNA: TGTGCCAGCAGCGTAGCTCCCCGGACTGGTGGCAATGAGCAGTTCTTC
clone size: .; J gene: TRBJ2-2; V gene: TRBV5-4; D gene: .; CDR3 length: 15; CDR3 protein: CASSLSPGVSGELFF; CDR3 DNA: TGTGCCAGCAGCTTAAGTCCAGGGGTCAGCGGGGAGCTGTTTTTT
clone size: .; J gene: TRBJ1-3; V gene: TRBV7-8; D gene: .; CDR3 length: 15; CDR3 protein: CASSLGQGKLTTIYF; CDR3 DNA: TGTGCCAGCAGCTTAGGGCAGGGGAAACTTACCACCATATATTTT
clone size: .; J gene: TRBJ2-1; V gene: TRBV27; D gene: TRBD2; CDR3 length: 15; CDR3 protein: CASSSSAGAYNEQFF; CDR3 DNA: TGTGCCAGCAGTTCGTCAGCGGGAGCATACAATGAGCAGTTCTTC
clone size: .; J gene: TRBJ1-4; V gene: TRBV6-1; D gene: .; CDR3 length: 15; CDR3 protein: CASSASITTNEKLFF; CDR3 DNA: TGTGCCAGCAGTGCTAGTATTACAACTAATGAAAAACTGTTTTTT
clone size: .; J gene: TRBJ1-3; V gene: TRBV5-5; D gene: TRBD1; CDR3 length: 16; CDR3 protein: CASSVSTGAIGNTIYF; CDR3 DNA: TGTGCCAGCAGCGTGTCCACAGGGGCAATCGGAAACACCATATATTTT
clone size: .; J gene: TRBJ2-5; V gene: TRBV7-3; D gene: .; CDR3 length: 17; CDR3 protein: CASSPGQAPFSQETQYF; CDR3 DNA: TGTGCCAGCAGCCCAGGGCAGGCACCGTTCTCCCAAGAGACCCAGTACTTC
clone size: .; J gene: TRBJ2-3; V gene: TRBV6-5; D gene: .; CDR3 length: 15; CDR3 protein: CASSYRVLGTDTQYF; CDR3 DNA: TGTGCCAGCAGTTACAGAGTACTAGGGACAGATACGCAGTATTTT
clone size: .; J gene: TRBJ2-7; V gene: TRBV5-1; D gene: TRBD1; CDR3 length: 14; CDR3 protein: CASSTGQGAYEQYF; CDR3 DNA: TGCGCCAGCAGCACGGGACAGGGGGCCTACGAGCAGTACTTC
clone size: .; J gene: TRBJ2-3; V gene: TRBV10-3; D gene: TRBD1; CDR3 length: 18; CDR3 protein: CAISESPGQGWNTDTQYF; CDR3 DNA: TGTGCCATCAGTGAGTCCCCGGGACAGGGCTGGAACACAGATACGCAGTATTTT
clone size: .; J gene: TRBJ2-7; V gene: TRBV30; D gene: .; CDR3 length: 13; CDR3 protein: CAWSPGLTYEQYF; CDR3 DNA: TGTGCCTGGAGTCCAGGGCTTACCTACGAGCAGTACTTC
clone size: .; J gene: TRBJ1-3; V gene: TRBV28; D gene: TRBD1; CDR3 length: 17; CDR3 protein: CASSLQDRVLEGNTIYF; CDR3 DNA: TGTGCCAGCAGTTTACAGGACAGGGTTTTAGAAGGAAACACCATATATTTT
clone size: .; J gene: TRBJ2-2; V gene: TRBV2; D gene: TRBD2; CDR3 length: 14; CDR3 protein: CASTAGGPFGELFF; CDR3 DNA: TGTGCCAGCACAGCGGGAGGGCCTTTCGGGGAGCTGTTTTTT
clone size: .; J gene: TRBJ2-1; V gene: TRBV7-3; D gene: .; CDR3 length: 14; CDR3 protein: CASSSAVQSSEQFF; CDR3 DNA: TGTGCCAGCAGCTCAGCCGTTCAGTCTAGTGAGCAGTTCTTC
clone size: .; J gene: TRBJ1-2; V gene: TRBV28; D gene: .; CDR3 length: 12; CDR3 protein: CAGSTPNYGYTF; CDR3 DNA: TGTGCCGGCAGTACACCTAACTATGGCTACACCTTC
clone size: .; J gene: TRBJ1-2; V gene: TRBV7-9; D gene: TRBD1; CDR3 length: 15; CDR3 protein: CASSLEDRVLGGYTF; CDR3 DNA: TGTGCCAGCAGCTTAGAGGACAGGGTGCTTGGTGGCTACACCTTC
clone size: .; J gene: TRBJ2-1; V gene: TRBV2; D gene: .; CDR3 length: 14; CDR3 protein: CASSQEAQYNEQFF; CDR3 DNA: TGTGCCAGCAGCCAAGAGGCTCAGTACAATGAGCAGTTCTTC
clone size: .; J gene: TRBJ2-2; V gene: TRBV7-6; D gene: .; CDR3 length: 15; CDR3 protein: CASSLGGTDTGELFF; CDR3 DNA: TGTGCCAGCAGCTTAGGGGGCACCGACACCGGGGAGCTGTTTTTT
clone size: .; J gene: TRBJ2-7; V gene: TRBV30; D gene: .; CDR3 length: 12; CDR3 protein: CAWQLATREQYF; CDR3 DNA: TGTGCCTGGCAACTGGCTACGAGGGAGCAGTACTTC
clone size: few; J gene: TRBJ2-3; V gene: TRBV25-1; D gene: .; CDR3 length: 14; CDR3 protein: CASRRGHSTDTQYF; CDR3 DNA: TGTGCCAGCAGAAGGGGTCATAGCACAGATACGCAGTATTTT
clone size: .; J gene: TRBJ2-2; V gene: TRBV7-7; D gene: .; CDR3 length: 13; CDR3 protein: CASSRRGTGELFF; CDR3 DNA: TGTGCCAGCAGCCGCCGGGGCACCGGGGAGCTGTTTTTT
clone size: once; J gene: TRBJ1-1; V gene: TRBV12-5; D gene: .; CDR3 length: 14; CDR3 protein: CASGQGHVNTEAFF; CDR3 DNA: TGTGCTAGTGGTCAAGGACACGTGAACACTGAAGCTTTCTTT
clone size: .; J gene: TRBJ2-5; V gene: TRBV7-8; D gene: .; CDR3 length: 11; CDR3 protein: CASSLQETQYF; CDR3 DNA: TGTGCCAGCAGCCTCCAAGAGACCCAGTACTTC
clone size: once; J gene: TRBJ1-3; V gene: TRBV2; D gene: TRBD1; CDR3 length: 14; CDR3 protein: CASIQGATGNTIYF; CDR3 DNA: TGTGCCAGCATTCAGGGGGCCACGGGAAACACCATATATTTT
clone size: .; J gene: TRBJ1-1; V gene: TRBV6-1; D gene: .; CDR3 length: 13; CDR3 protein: CASTTDMSTEAFF; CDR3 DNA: TGTGCCAGCACCACTGATATGTCGACTGAAGCTTTCTTT
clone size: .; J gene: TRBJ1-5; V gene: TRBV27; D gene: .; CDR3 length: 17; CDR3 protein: CASSLFSAGSSNQPQHF; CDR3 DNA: TGTGCCAGCAGTTTGTTTTCGGCAGGGTCTAGCAATCAGCCCCAGCATTTT
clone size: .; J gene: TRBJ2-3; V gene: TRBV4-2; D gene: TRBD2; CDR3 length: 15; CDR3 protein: CASSQRGGQGDTQYF; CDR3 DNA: TGTGCCAGCAGCCAGCGGGGGGGGCAGGGAGATACGCAGTATTTT
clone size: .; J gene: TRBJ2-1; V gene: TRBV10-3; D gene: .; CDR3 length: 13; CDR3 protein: CAISPSLDNEQFF; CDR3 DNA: TGTGCCATCAGTCCCTCCCTAGACAATGAGCAGTTCTTC
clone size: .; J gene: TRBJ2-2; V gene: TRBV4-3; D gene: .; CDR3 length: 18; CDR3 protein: CASSRLTGSGPNTGELFF; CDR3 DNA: TGCGCCAGCAGCCGCCTAACGGGTAGCGGCCCTAACACCGGGGAGCTGTTTTTT
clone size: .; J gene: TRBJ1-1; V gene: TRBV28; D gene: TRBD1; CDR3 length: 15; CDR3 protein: CALGPGGAPRTEAFF; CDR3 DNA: TGTGCCCTAGGTCCAGGGGGCGCCCCGCGGACTGAAGCTTTCTTT
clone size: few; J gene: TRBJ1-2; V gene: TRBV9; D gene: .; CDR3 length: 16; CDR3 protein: CASSVARGPANYGYTF; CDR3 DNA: TGTGCCAGCAGCGTAGCCAGGGGACCAGCTAACTATGGCTACACCTTC
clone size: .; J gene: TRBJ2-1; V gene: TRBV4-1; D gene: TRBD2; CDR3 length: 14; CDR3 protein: CASSQPGLENEQFF; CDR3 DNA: TGCGCCAGCAGCCAACCGGGACTAGAGAATGAGCAGTTCTTC